The 30 T cell receptor beta chains reported below all come from one sample, sequenced in a study of siplizumab effects on memory and regulatory T cells. Using immunoSEQ multiplex PCR, the repertoire was profiled, and TCRdb retains in-frame clones only, with some absent. The sample includes about 87,000 clones, approximately 88% seen only once; the top ten take approximately 1.5%. The sequencing sample was made of Tregs sorted from blood. The receptors were gathered from a human donor in good health.

V gene TRBV10-3 combines with J gene TRBJ1-2; TRBD1 agrees at 8 bases. CDR1 and CDR2 from the germline V gene are ENHRY and SYGVKD. J gave up 7 bases and V 4 bases, and 2 bases lay outside the gene matches. This CDR3 is 12 amino acids long. The chain's CDR3 is CAISADRVGYTF. The CDR3 nucleotides read TGTGCCATCAGTGCGGACAGGGTTGGCTACACCTTC.

This clone is a singleton in its sample. The chain joins TRBV6-6 to TRBJ1-2, with 10 positions matching TRBD1. The germline gives CDR1 MNHNY, CDR2 SVGAGI (reference sequence). The CDR3 contains 16 residues. J gave up 5 bases and V 9 bases, and 15 bases lay outside the gene matches. CDR3 residues: CASSQGGTGVVYGYTF. DNA for the CDR3: TGTGCCAGTAGTCAGGGAGGGACAGGGGTCGTTTATGGCTACACCTTC.

This chain links TRBV27 with TRBJ2-3; D is unresolved. The germline CDR1 and CDR2 sequences are MNHEY and SMNVEV (reference sequence). The CDR3 covers 13 residues. V was cut by 4 bases and J by 6 bases, with 11 bases left in between. CDR3 nucleotides: TGTGCCAGCAGTTGGCAGGTCGGGGATACGCAGTATTTT. Protein: CASSWQVGDTQYF.

The chain employs TRBV6-6 and TRBJ2-2; D gene ambiguous. V shed 4 bases and J shed 1 base, with 7 bases lying between them. The CDR3 has 14 residues. Germline V gene lookup returns CDR1 MNHNY and CDR2 SVGAGI (reference sequence). CDR3 residues: CASSLVGNTGELFF. CDR3 sequence (DNA): TGTGCCAGCAGTTTGGTGGGGAACACCGGGGAGCTGTTTTTT.

This clone was observed a single time. V and J are TRBV7-8 and TRBJ2-3; D perhaps matches TRBD2 (6 bases). Trimming shortened V by 1 base and J by 2 bases, and 10 bases separated the two germline ends. Germline loops: CDR1 SGHVS, CDR2 FQNEAQ. This CDR3 is 15 amino acids long. DNA of the CDR3: TGTGCCAGCAGCTTAGAACGGGGGTACACAGATACGCAGTATTTT. This codes for CASSLERGYTDTQYF.

There are a few counts of this clone. The chain combines TRBV14 with TRBJ1-2; no reliable D call. V was cut by 6 bases and J by 6 bases, with 14 bases left in between. The CDR3 has 13 amino acids. Germline V gives CDR1 SGHDN, CDR2 FVKESK. CDR3 loop: CASSQQSPNGYTF. For the CDR3, the DNA is TGTGCCAGCAGTCAACAATCTCCCAATGGCTACACCTTC. Using reference TRBV14 and TRBJ1-2 for the parts outside the CDR3, the full variable domain is EAGVTQFPSHSVIEKGQTVTLRCDPISGHDNLYWYRRVMGKEIKFLLHFVKESKQDESGMPNNRFLAERTGGTYSTLKVQPAELEDSGVYFCASSQQSPNGYTFGSGTRLTVV.

This sequence joins TRBV27 and TRBJ2-3; 7 bases fit TRBD1. CDR1 is MNHEY, CDR2 SMNVEV, per germline (reference sequence). V shed 1 base and J 4 bases; nucleotides not matched to a gene: 8. This CDR3 comprises 16 residues. For the CDR3, the DNA is TGTGCCAGCAGTTTATTGGGACAGCTCAGGCCAGATACGCAGTATTTT. Its translation: CASSLLGQLRPDTQYF.

The chain links TRBV7-3 to TRBJ2-2; D may match TRBD1 or TRBD2 (5 bases each). Per the germline V gene, CDR1 is SGHTA and CDR2 is FQGTGA. This CDR3 contains 15 residues. The ends were cut back, 3 bases at V and 3 bases at J, with 11 bases in the middle. The CDR3 reads CASSFRQGDTGELFF. CDR3 bases: TGTGCCAGCAGCTTCCGGCAGGGAGACACCGGGGAGCTGTTTTTT.

This clone was found a few times. The J gene is TRBJ2-5, the V gene TRBV18; D remains ambiguous. V was trimmed by 0 bases and J by 2 bases, leaving 13 bases between them. CDR3 length: 16 amino acids. The germline V gene encodes CDR1 KGHSH and CDR2 LQKENI. The CDR3: CASSPPLGSAQETQYF. The DNA for the CDR3 is TGTGCCAGCTCACCACCGCTCGGGTCCGCTCAAGAGACCCAGTACTTC.

This clone was observed a few times. The chain couples TRBV29-1 to TRBJ1-2; the match to TRBD1 covers 7 bases. The CDR3 totals 13 residues. Germline lookup yields CDR1 SQVTM and CDR2 ANQGSEA. The J segment lost 6 bases and the V segment lost 7 bases, leaving 11 bases of the junction unmatched. The CDR3 nucleotides read TGCAGCGCAGCCGGGACAGCGGGCGATGGCTACACCTTC. Its translation is CSAAGTAGDGYTF. Full variable domain (outside the CDR3, taken from reference TRBV29-1 and TRBJ1-2): SAVISQKPSRDICQRGTSLTIQCQVDSQVTMMFWYRQQPGQSLTLIATANQGSEATYESGFVIDKFPISRPNLTFSTLTVSNMSPEDSSIYLCSAAGTAGDGYTFGSGTRLTVV.

The chain recombines TRBV11-2 with TRBJ2-7; TRBD1 agrees at 9 bases. CDR1 is SGHAT, CDR2 FQNNGV, per germline. V was clipped by 2 bases and J by 6 bases; unmatched bases: 8. The CDR3 totals 15 residues. CDR3: CASSLTTGTGTEQYF. The DNA of the CDR3 is TGTGCCAGCAGCTTAACGACCGGGACAGGGACCGAGCAGTACTTC.

J is TRBJ2-1 and V is TRBV19; the D is unclear. The CDR3 covers 15 residues. Germline V CDR1 and CDR2: LNHDA, SQIVND (reference sequence). The V and J ends lost 1 base and 0 bases respectively, with 7 bases between them. In DNA, the CDR3 is TGTGCCAGTAGTATAGGGCTACCCTCCTACAATGAGCAGTTCTTC. Translated: CASSIGLPSYNEQFF.

The chain is built from TRBV28 and TRBJ1-1; D is unclear. The CDR3 spans 13 residues. Germline CDR1 reads MDHEN; CDR2 reads SYDVKM. Trimming left V 6 bases short and J 1 base short, with 9 bases between. CDR3 residues: CASRAGRNTEAFF. The CDR3 nucleotides are TGTGCCAGCAGGGCCGGGAGGAACACTGAAGCTTTCTTT. The full variable domain, in which reference TRBV28 and TRBJ1-1 provide the parts outside the CDR3, is DVKVTQSSRYLVKRTGEKVFLECVQDMDHENMFWYRQDPGLGLRLIYFSYDVKMKEKGDIPEGYSVSREKKERFSLILESASTNQTSMYLCASRAGRNTEAFFGQGTRLTVV.

This clone was seen only once. The rearrangement links TRBV5-1 to TRBJ2-7; 8 bases agree with TRBD1. This CDR3 contains 13 residues. In germline, CDR1 is SGHRS, CDR2 YFSETQ. The ends lost 3 bases at V and 7 bases at J; junction bases unmatched: 6. The CDR3 region is CASSSGGAGEQYF. The DNA for the CDR3 is TGCGCCAGCAGCTCAGGGGGCGCGGGGGAGCAGTACTTC.

The CDR3: CASSLRTGGGNQPQHF. In DNA, the CDR3 is TGTGCCAGCAGCTTAAGGACAGGGGGCGGCAATCAGCCCCAGCATTTT. The chain has TRBV5-8 and TRBJ1-5; 11 bases align to TRBD1. The CDR3 runs 16 residues. V shed 2 bases and J 2 bases; nucleotides not matched to a gene: 3. Germline V lookup: CDR1 SGHTS, CDR2 YDEGEE.

The rearrangement uses TRBV2 and TRBJ2-3, with D possibly TRBD1 on 7 matching bases. The germline V gene encodes CDR1 SNHLY and CDR2 FYNNEI. V lost 6 bases, J lost 0 bases, and 13 bases lay in between. The CDR3 loop spans 15 amino acids. The CDR3 DNA is TGTGCCAGCAGGGAGGGACAGACTAGCACAGATACGCAGTATTTT. Encoded protein: CASREGQTSTDTQYF.

This chain uses TRBV19 with TRBJ2-1, with a tentative D call TRBD2 (6 bases). V lost 6 bases to trimming and J lost 4 bases, with 13 bases between them. The CDR3 runs to 14 residues. Germline V gives CDR1 LNHDA, CDR2 SQIVND (reference sequence). CDR3 region: CASSYGTGYNEQFF. In DNA form, the CDR3 reads TGTGCCAGTAGCTACGGGACTGGATACAATGAGCAGTTCTTC. Based on the CDR3 plus reference TRBV19 and TRBJ2-1, the full variable domain is DGGITQSPKYLFRKEGQNVTLSCEQNLNHDAMYWYRQDPGQGLRLIYYSQIVNDFQKGDIAEGYSVSREKKESFPLTVTSAQKNPTAFYLCASSYGTGYNEQFFGPGTRLTVL.

The CDR3 sequence is CASSYSMGQFYGYTF. CDR3 nucleotide sequence: TGTGCCAGCAGTTACTCTATGGGACAGTTCTATGGCTACACCTTC. The gene calls are TRBV6-6 and TRBJ1-2; 7 bases agree with TRBD1. Looked up from germline, CDR1 is MNHNY and CDR2 is SVGAGI (reference sequence). The CDR3 is 15 residues long. The V gene end was trimmed by 0 bases and the J gene end by 4 bases; junction bases not matched to a gene: 5.

J is TRBJ1-3 and V is TRBV7-2; 8 nucleotides agree with TRBD1. Germline CDR1 SGHTA, CDR2 FQGNSA. The CDR3 has 19 residues. The V and J ends lost 5 bases and 1 base, in that order; junction bases with no gene match: 16. CDR3 amino acids: CASSPQFYRGEGSGNTIYF. The CDR3 coding sequence is TGTGCCAGCAGCCCCCAGTTCTACAGGGGGGAGGGATCTGGAAACACCATATATTTT.

The chain carries TRBV5-4 and TRBJ2-5, with D tentatively TRBD2 (7 bases). Trimming cost V 4 bases and J 5 bases, with 21 bases left between them. Germline assignment: CDR1 SGHNT and CDR2 YYREEE (reference sequence). The CDR3 has 16 residues. CDR3 sequence: CASSPPPGGPGETQYF. CDR3 sequence (DNA): TGTGCCAGCAGCCCCCCGCCCGGGGGGCCGGGGGAGACCCAGTACTTC.

This chain joins TRBV7-9 and TRBJ2-3; TRBD2 matches at 9 bases. The CDR3 length is 17 residues. Germline CDR1 SEHNR, CDR2 FQNEAQ (reference sequence). V was clipped by 5 bases and J by 2 bases; unmatched bases: 11. As DNA, the CDR3 is TGTGCCAGCAGCCAAAAGCCCCTAGCGGGGTCCACAGATACGCAGTATTTT. Its protein product is CASSQKPLAGSTDTQYF.

The V and J genes are TRBV14 and TRBJ2-3; D uncertain. The germline V and J ends were trimmed by 3 bases and 0 bases, with 4 bases remaining between them. The germline V gene has CDR1 SGHDN and CDR2 FVKESK. The CDR3 covers 13 residues. CDR3 region: CASSHISTDTQYF. DNA for the CDR3: TGTGCCAGCAGCCATATCAGCACAGATACGCAGTATTTT.

This chain joins TRBV5-1 and TRBJ2-7; possibly TRBD1 for D (5 bases). CDR3 length: 14 residues. Germline V gene data show CDR1 as SGHRS and CDR2 as YFSETQ. Trimming pared 0 bases from V and 3 bases from J, leaving 10 bases between. CDR3 nucleotides: TGCGCCAGCAGCTTGGAGGCAGGGTACTACGAGCAGTACTTC. This codes for CASSLEAGYYEQYF.

The chain employs TRBV4-1 and TRBJ1-2, with a tentative D call TRBD1 (5 bases). Germline V gene sequence: CDR1 MGHRA, CDR2 YSYEKL. Deletions cut 5 bases from V and 4 bases from J, with 11 bases between. CDR3 length equals 13 residues. The CDR3 region has the DNA TGCGCCAGCAGCTACGGGACGTCCTATGGCTACACCTTC. Its protein product is CASSYGTSYGYTF.

This chain links TRBV2 with TRBJ2-4, with D maybe TRBD1 (6 bases). The germline V gene encodes CDR1 SNHLY and CDR2 FYNNEI. V lost 6 bases to trimming and J lost 3 bases, with 9 bases between them. This CDR3 has 13 amino acids. The CDR3 nucleotides read TGTGCCAGCAGATCGGACAGCAAAAACATTCAGTACTTC. Translating it yields CASRSDSKNIQYF.

This chain connects TRBV10-3 to TRBJ1-1; no reliable D call. Germline assignment: CDR1 ENHRY and CDR2 SYGVKD. The CDR3 is 13 residues long. V gave up 6 bases and J gave up 0 bases, with 8 bases separating them. CDR3 region: CAISDTMNTEAFF. The CDR3 DNA reads as TGTGCCATCAGCGATACCATGAACACTGAAGCTTTCTTT.

In its sample, this clone was seen once. The rearrangement joins TRBV19 to TRBJ1-2; D call uncertain. This CDR3 comprises 15 residues. Germline V gene sequence: CDR1 LNHDA, CDR2 SQIVND (reference sequence). Trimming cost V 4 bases and J 1 base, with 13 bases left between them. CDR3 residues: CASSNPRYFNYGYTF. CDR3 nucleotide sequence: TGTGCCAGTAGTAACCCTCGCTACTTTAACTATGGCTACACCTTC.

V and J are TRBV7-2 and TRBJ2-2; D is unclear. This CDR3 has 16 amino acids. Germline loops: CDR1 SGHTA, CDR2 FQGNSA. The V end lost 5 bases, the J end lost 2 bases, and 15 bases lay between the germline ends. CDR3 coding DNA: TGTGCCAGCAGCCTCGACTGGGTCCTTAACACCGGGGAGCTGTTTTTT. As protein: CASSLDWVLNTGELFF.

This chain uses TRBV15 with TRBJ1-1; D is possibly TRBD1 (5 bases). This CDR3 is built from 16 residues. Deletions cut 0 bases from V and 4 bases from J, with 15 bases between. In germline, CDR1 is LNHNV, CDR2 YYDKDF (reference sequence). Written as DNA, the CDR3 is TGTGCCACCAGCAGAGATGGGGCGGAGGGGTTCACTGAAGCTTTCTTT. It codes for CATSRDGAEGFTEAFF.

This clone has just one count. This chain links TRBV19 with TRBJ2-1; either TRBD1 or TRBD2 may supply D (6 bases each). In germline, CDR1 is LNHDA, CDR2 SQIVND (reference sequence). The CDR3 loop spans 16 amino acids. V was cut by 6 bases and J by 10 bases, with 25 bases left in between. CDR3 sequence: CASSFLSVWGAGEQFF. The CDR3 coding sequence is TGTGCCAGTAGCTTCCTTTCAGTATGGGGGGCAGGGGAGCAGTTCTTC.